Sequencing of this T cell receptor (beta chain) was carried out in a study of T cell repertoires in cytomegalovirus infection. Background on the study: Based on public TCR beta signatures, there were indications of CMV infection and of a matching HLA type. Study conclusions and caveats: Identification of carriers of CMV plus the relevant HLA was performed using cumulative public TCR beta family frequency. Ex vivo, HLA-C-restricted CMV-specific TCR beta clonotypes prevailed over the rest of the response.

This clonotype occurred many times. Its target is unknown. TCRdb redid the calling of the reads with MiXCR, one entry per CDR3 protein. The sample carries hundreds of thousands of distinct CDR3 sequences, about a sixth recorded once. The clonotype was recovered from a human donor in good health (CMV status not recorded). Some clones in this sample may be carry-over from other donors' samples. Material: PBMCs.

CDR3 region: CASSTGTAGSYGYTF. The CDR3 nucleotides are TGTGCCAGCAGCACCGGGACAGCAGGTAGCTATGGCTACACCTTC. J is TRBJ1-2 and V is TRBV7-2; 7 bases match TRBD1. Looked up from germline, CDR1 is SGHTA and CDR2 is FQGNSA. The CDR3 contains 15 residues. J was trimmed by 4 bases and V by 5 bases; bases with no gene match: 10.